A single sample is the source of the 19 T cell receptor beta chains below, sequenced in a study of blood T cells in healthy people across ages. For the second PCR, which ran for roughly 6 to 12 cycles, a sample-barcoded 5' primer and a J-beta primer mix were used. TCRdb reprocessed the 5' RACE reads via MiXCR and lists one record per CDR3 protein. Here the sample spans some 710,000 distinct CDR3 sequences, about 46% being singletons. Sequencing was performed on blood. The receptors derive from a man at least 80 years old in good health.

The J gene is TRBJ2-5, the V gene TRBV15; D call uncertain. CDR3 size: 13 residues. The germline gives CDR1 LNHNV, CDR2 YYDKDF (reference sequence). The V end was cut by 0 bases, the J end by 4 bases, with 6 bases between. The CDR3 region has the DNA TGTGCCACCAGCAGAGATCAAGTAGAGACCCAGTACTTC. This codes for CATSRDQVETQYF.

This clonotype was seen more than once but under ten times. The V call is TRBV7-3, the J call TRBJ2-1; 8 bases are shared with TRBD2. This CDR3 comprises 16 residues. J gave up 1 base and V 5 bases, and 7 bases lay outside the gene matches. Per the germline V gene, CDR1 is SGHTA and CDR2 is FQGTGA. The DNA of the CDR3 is TGTGCCAGCAGCCACGGGGGGGAAGGGTCCTACAATGAGCAGTTCTTC. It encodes CASSHGGEGSYNEQFF.

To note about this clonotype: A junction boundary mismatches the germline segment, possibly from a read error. CDR3 region: CATRDPSITDTLYF. CDR3 DNA sequence: TGTGCCACCAGGGACCCAAGTATCACAGATACGCTGTATTTT. The chain combines TRBV10-3 with TRBJ2-3; D assignment may be TRBD1 or TRBD2 (5 bases each). The CDR3 is 14 amino acids. Germline CDR1 is ENHRY and CDR2 is SYGVKD.

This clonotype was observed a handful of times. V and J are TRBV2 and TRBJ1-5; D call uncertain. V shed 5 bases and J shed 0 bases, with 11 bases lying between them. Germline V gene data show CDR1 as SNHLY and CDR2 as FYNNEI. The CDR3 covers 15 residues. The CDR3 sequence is CASSPMGYSNQPQHF. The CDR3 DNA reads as TGTGCCAGCAGTCCCATGGGCTATAGCAATCAGCCCCAGCATTTT.

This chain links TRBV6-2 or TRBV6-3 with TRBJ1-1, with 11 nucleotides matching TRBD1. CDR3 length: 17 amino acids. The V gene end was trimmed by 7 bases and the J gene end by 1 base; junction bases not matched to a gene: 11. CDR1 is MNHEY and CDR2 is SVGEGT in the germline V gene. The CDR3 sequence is CASNKPGQGVWNTEAFF. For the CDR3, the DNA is TGTGCCAGCAACAAGCCGGGACAGGGGGTTTGGAACACTGAAGCTTTCTTT.

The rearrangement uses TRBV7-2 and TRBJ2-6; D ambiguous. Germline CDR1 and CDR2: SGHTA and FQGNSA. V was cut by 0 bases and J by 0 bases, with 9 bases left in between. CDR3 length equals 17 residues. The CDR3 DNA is TGTGCCAGCAGCTTAGCACCACAAACCTCTGGGGCCAACGTCCTGACTTTC. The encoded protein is CASSLAPQTSGANVLTF.

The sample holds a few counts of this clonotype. The CDR3 loop is CASNLRAYEQYF. For the CDR3, the DNA is TGTGCCAGCAACCTCAGGGCCTACGAGCAGTACTTC. The chain combines TRBV28 with TRBJ2-7; a weak D match, TRBD1 (5 bases). Germline loops: CDR1 MDHEN, CDR2 SYDVKM. Trimming cost V 7 bases and J 2 bases, with 9 bases left between them. This CDR3 region has 12 residues.

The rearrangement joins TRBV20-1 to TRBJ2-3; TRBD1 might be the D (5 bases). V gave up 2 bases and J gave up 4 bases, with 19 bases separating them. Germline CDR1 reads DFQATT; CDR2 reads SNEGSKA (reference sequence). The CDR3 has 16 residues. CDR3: CSARHTRGRAPDTQYF. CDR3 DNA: TGCAGTGCTAGACACACGAGAGGCAGGGCCCCAGATACGCAGTATTTT.

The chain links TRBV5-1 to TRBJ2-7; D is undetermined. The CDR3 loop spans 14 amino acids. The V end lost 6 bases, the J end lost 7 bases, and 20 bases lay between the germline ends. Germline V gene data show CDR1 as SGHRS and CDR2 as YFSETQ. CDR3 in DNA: TGCGCCAGCACCCTCAGGAAGGTTAGGAGTGAGCAGTACTTC. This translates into CASTLRKVRSEQYF.

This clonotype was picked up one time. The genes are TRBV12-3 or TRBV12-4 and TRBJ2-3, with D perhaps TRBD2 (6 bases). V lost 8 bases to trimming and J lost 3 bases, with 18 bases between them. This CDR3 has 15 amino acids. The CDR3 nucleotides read TGTGCCAGCCTCCGGTGGGGAGCGGGTACAGATACGCAGTATTTT. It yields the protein CASLRWGAGTDTQYF.

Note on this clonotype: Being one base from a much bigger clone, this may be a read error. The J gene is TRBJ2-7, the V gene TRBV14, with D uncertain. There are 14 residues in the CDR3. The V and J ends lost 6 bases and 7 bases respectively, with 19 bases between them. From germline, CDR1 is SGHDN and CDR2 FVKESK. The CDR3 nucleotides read TGTGCCAGCAGTCAATGCGGCCTGACGAGGGAGCAGTACTTC. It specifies CASSQCGLTREQYF.

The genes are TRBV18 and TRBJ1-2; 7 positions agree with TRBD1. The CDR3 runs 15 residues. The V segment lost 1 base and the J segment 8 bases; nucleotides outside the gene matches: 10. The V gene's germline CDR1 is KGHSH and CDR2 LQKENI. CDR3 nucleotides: TGTGCCAGCTCACCACAGCGGGACAGTCTATCCGGCTACACCTTC. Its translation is CASSPQRDSLSGYTF.

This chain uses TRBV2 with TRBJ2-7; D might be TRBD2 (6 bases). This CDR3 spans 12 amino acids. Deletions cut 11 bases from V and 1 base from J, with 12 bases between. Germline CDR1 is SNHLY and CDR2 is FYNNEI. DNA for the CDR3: TGTGCCGGCGGGACGGTTTCCTACGAGCAGTACTTC. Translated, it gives CAGGTVSYEQYF.

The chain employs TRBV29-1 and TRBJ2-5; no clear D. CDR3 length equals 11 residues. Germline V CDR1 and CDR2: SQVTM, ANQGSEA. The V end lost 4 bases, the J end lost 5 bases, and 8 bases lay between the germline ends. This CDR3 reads CSVGPGETQYF. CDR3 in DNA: TGCAGCGTTGGCCCTGGCGAGACCCAGTACTTC.

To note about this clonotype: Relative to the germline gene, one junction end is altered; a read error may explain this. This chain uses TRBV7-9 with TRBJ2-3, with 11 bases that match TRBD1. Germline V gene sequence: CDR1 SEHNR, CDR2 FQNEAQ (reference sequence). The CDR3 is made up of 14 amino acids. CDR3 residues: CAGSTGQGADTQYF. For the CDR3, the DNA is TGTGCCGGCAGCACGGGACAGGGGGCAGATACGCAGTATTTT.

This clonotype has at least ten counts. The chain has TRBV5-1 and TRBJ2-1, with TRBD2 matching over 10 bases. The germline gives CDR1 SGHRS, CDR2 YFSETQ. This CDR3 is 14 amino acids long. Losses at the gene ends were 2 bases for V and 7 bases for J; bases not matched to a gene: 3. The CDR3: CASSLAGGKNEQFF. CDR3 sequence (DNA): TGCGCCAGCAGCTTAGCGGGAGGGAAGAATGAGCAGTTCTTC. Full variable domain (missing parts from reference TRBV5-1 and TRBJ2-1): KAGVTQTPRYLIKTRGQQVTLSCSPISGHRSVSWYQQTPGQGLQFLFEYFSETQRNKGNFPGRFSGRQFSNSRSEMNVSTLELGDSALYLCASSLAGGKNEQFFGPGTRLTVL.

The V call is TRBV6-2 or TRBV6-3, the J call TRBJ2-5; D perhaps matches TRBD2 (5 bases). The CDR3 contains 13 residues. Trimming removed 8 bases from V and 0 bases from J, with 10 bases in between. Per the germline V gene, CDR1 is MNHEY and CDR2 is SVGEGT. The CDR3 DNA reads TGTGCCAGCCTTGGGGAGAACCAAGAGACCCAGTACTTC. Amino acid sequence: CASLGENQETQYF.

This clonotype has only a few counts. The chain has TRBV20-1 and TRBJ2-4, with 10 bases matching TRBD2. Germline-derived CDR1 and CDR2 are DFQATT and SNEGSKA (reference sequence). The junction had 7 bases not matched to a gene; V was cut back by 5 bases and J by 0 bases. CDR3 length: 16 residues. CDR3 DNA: TGCAGTGCTCGACTAGCGGGTGGTGGAGCCAAAAACATTCAGTACTTC. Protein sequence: CSARLAGGGAKNIQYF.

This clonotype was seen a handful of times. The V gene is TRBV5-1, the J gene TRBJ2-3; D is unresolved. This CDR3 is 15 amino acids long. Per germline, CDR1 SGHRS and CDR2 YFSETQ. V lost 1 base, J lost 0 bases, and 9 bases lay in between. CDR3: CASSLSALSTDTQYF. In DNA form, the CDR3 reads TGCGCCAGCAGCTTGTCAGCTCTAAGCACAGATACGCAGTATTTT. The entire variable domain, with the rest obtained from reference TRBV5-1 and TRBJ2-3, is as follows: KAGVTQTPRYLIKTRGQQVTLSCSPISGHRSVSWYQQTPGQGLQFLFEYFSETQRNKGNFPGRFSGRQFSNSRSEMNVSTLELGDSALYLCASSLSALSTDTQYFGPGTRLTVL.